This note documents a single TCR beta chain sequence. This clone showed up just a few times. This receptor's antigen is unknown. No much larger clonotype is one base removed from it; base qualities were not supplied. Participants in the prospective study were aged 18 to 89 years, lived in about two dozen United States geographic areas, and enrolled through a virtual design. To assign participants to cohorts, the prospective study relied on clinical history that participants themselves reported in a screening survey and a study questionnaire. Recovered participants in ImmuneRACE Cohort 3 were defined by two consecutive negative NP/OP PCR tests, clearance by a healthcare professional, or resolution of symptoms. In the prospective study, whole blood, serum and a nasopharyngeal or oropharyngeal swab were collected from each participant by mobile phlebotomists. Prospective study participants could optionally give additional blood draws and questionnaires over a 2-month period. Before DNA extraction, prospective study blood samples were shipped either frozen or at room temperature.

This record belongs to a study of blood T cell repertoires in COVID-19 (dated by TCRdb to about 2020). General notes on the study: Samples from collaborators originated in the United States, Italy and Spain and spanned both the acute and convalescent phases of COVID-19. The repertoires were made available in a free public database intended to serve as a resource for research on the immune response to SARS-CoV-2. Where available, HLA class I and class II types were obtained from metadata supplied by the sample provider rather than from assay-based typing. Subjects who had been exposed to COVID-19, were actively infected with it, or had recovered from it provided the deeply sampled blood TCRbeta repertoires that made up the dataset. The sample metadata nearly always contained a de-identified subject ID, COVID-19 status, age in years and sex. The material from the prospective study consisted of cDNA or gDNA derived from T cells, B-cell-depleted T cells, or PBMCs. Samples came from the ongoing ImmuneRACE study (first 160 participants) plus 1,254 subjects from 6 global collaborators. The full study reports these points: How much clinical and demographic metadata was included differed by source and by participant, and the metadata was provided uncurated.

TCRbeta CDR3 regions were amplified from genomic DNA by means of the immunoSEQ Assay, a bias-controlled multiplex PCR. The authors processed their data as follows. The number of nucleated cells in each sample was estimated by amplification of reference gene primers within the assay. To quantify the absolute abundance of each unique TCRbeta CDR3 rearrangement, sequence reads were collapsed and filtered. For each sample, productive Simpson clonality was calculated by taking the square root of Simpson's diversity index across productive rearrangements. TCRdb stores this immuneACCESS table with in-frame sequences only. Part of the clones is absent; in the studies checked, under half of the shortfall reflects unresolved V genes, and no reason is known for the rest. The V and J calls and clone size come from that table; D and trimming were worked out from the DNA. The sample yields fewer than 400,000 clones; 80% to 90% were counted once. The ten top clones hold roughly 4% of the sample.

V is cut by 5 bases and J by 3 bases, and the space between the germline ends is 10 bases. The germline V gene gives CDR1 as SGHNT and CDR2 as YENEEA. The CDR3 holds 13 amino acids from the cysteine to the phenylalanine. Only the CDR3 portion is preserved as DNA: 39 bases, with reading frame beginning at the first base. Specimen: PBMCs or T cells enriched from blood (not recorded which). This chain is built from TRBV11-3 and TRBJ1-1; a confident D gene designation cannot be given. The TCR was taken from a man aged 25 to 45 who had recovered from COVID-19. The CDR3 corresponds to CASSSAGYTEAFF. The sequenced DNA is TGTGCCAGCAGCAGCGCGGGATACACTGAAGCTTTCTTT.